This entry lists 18 T cell receptor beta chains sequenced from one sample in a study of post-analysis software for immune sequencing data. The TCR beta cDNA libraries contained unique molecular identifiers. Each CDR3 protein gets one entry after TCRdb re-called the PCR reads with MiXCR. Of about 380,000 distinct CDR3 sequences listed, less than 40% are singletons. Their antigens are not known. Findings and caveats of the study: Patients showed TRBV5-6, TRBV5-1 and TRBV20-1 among 4 or 5 TRBV segments more frequent than in controls.

Source material: blood. These TCRs come from a girl aged 10-17 years with multiple sclerosis.

This chain uses TRBV9 with TRBJ2-6; TRBD2 might be the D (6 bases). There are 18 residues in the CDR3. V was clipped by 4 bases and J by 1 base, with 18 bases between them. The germline CDR1 and CDR2 sequences are SGDLS and YYNGEE. The chain's CDR3 is CASSIGGTTRSGANVLTF. Written as DNA, the CDR3 is TGTGCCAGCAGCATCGGCGGGACCACGAGGTCTGGGGCCAACGTCCTGACTTTC.

The chain employs TRBV4-1 and TRBJ2-6; weak D call: TRBD1 (5 bases). V was shortened by 2 bases and J by 3 bases, with 14 bases between the two germline ends. This CDR3 region has 17 residues. CDR1 is MGHRA and CDR2 is YSYEKL in the germline V gene. Here the CDR3 DNA reads TGCGCCAGCAGCCAACAAGGGGCTTTATTTGGGGCCAACGTCCTGACTTTC. Its translation is CASSQQGALFGANVLTF.

J is TRBJ2-7 and V is TRBV7-9; D ambiguous. The CDR3 covers 12 residues. CDR1 is SEHNR, CDR2 FQNEAQ, per germline (reference sequence). V dropped 6 bases and J dropped 0 bases, with 6 bases sitting between them. CDR3 bases: TGTGCCAGCAGGGACGTCTCCTACGAGCAGTACTTC. Amino acid sequence: CASRDVSYEQYF.

The V gene is TRBV27, the J gene TRBJ2-3, with 9 bases identical to TRBD1. In germline, CDR1 is MNHEY, CDR2 SMNVEV (reference sequence). The CDR3 totals 17 residues. The V gene end was trimmed by 6 bases and the J gene end by 2 bases; junction bases not matched to a gene: 12. The DNA for the CDR3 is TGTGCCAGCAGCCGTTCAGGGGGGACAGGGTACACAGATACGCAGTATTTT. Amino acids: CASSRSGGTGYTDTQYF.

This clonotype appeared a single time. The rearrangement joins TRBV25-1 to TRBJ1-4; a possible D gene is TRBD1 (5 bases). Germline CDR1 MGHDK, CDR2 SYGVNS. The CDR3 is made up of 16 amino acids. The germline V and J ends were trimmed by 3 bases and 7 bases, with 18 bases remaining between them. The CDR3 DNA follows: TGTGCCAGCAGTGAGCCCTTAACCGGGGACGGTGAAAAACTGTTTTTT. Residues: CASSEPLTGDGEKLFF.

This clonotype showed up just once. V gene TRBV4-2 combines with J gene TRBJ2-6, with TRBD2 matching 7 bases. Germline V gene sequence: CDR1 LGHNA, CDR2 YNFKEQ. The junction had 8 bases not matched to a gene; V was cut back by 0 bases and J by 0 bases. This CDR3 has 19 amino acids. For the CDR3, the DNA is TGTGCCAGCAGCCAAGATGGAGCAGGGAGGGTCTCTGGGGCCAACGTCCTGACTTTC. This gives the protein CASSQDGAGRVSGANVLTF.

V usage is TRBV10-3 and J usage is TRBJ1-4; 9 nucleotides agree with TRBD1. The trim removed 2 bases at V and 8 bases at J, leaving 3 bases unmatched. The CDR3 extends over 14 amino acids. CDR1 and CDR2 from the germline V gene are ENHRY and SYGVKD. The CDR3 spells CAISETGGKEKLFF. Written as DNA, the CDR3 is TGTGCCATCAGTGAGACAGGGGGCAAAGAAAAACTGTTTTTT.

The chain joins TRBV30 to TRBJ2-1; no definite D call. The germline V gene has CDR1 GTSNPN and CDR2 SVGIG (reference sequence). CDR3 length: 12 residues. The V and J ends lost 0 bases and 7 bases respectively, with 7 bases between them. Here the CDR3 reads CAWSVLGNEQFF. The CDR3 DNA sequence: TGTGCCTGGAGTGTATTAGGGAATGAGCAGTTCTTC.

This clonotype was detected only a few times. The chain has TRBV12-3 or TRBV12-4 and TRBJ1-5; 7 bases are shared with TRBD1. Trimming removed 4 bases from V and 3 bases from J; junction bases left unmatched: 6. This CDR3 has 15 amino acids. For the CDR3, the DNA is TGTGCCAGCAGTTCAGCCGGACAGGTCAATCAGCCCCAGCATTTT. Protein sequence: CASSSAGQVNQPQHF.

This clonotype was seen a few times. The chain links TRBV9 to TRBJ2-4; 7 bases match TRBD2. TRBJ2-7 matches the DNA end more closely, so the J call is doubtful. CDR1 and CDR2 (germline): SGDLS, YYNGEE. The CDR3 has 16 residues. In DNA form, the CDR3 reads TGTGCCAGCAGCGTAGGGGGAGGGGCCCTTGGCGTCGAGCAGTACTTC. The encoded protein is CASSVGGGALGVEQYF.

Details on this clonotype: Sequence at one end of the junction differs from germline and may be a read error. The chain has TRBV12-3 or TRBV12-4 and TRBJ2-3; TRBD2 aligns across 8 bases. The length of the CDR3 is 15 residues. The DNA of the CDR3 is TGTGCCGGCAGTTCCCGGACTAGCCCCGGGGATACGCAGTATTTT. Encoded protein: CAGSSRTSPGDTQYF.

To note about this clonotype: A much larger clone sits a single nucleotide away, making a read error possible. The genes are TRBV4-1 and TRBJ2-5; 8 bases align to TRBD2. The ends lost 3 bases at V and 11 bases at J; junction bases unmatched: 14. Germline V lookup: CDR1 MGHRA, CDR2 YSYEKL. This CDR3 is built from 15 residues. The CDR3 loop reads CASSQRGAVMNEQYF. In DNA, the CDR3 is TGCGCCAGCAGCCAGCGGGGGGCCGTTATGAATGAGCAGTACTTC.

This clonotype was counted a few times. The rearrangement uses TRBV20-1 and TRBJ2-3; D is undetermined. The CDR3 is 14 residues long. From germline, CDR1 is DFQATT and CDR2 SNEGSKA (reference sequence). V was cut by 0 bases and J by 6 bases, with 13 bases left in between. The DNA of the CDR3 is TGCAGTGCTAGAGACCCCCTCGTACTCGATACGCAGTATTTT. Its translation is CSARDPLVLDTQYF.

Worth noting for this clonotype: A junction end diverges from the germline sequence, so it may reflect a read error. The CDR3 is CATSRDYGTVNEKRFF. DNA for the CDR3: TGTGCCACCAGCAGAGATTACGGGACGGTTAATGAAAAACGGTTTTTT. This chain joins TRBV15 and TRBJ1-4, with a possible D match to TRBD1 (5 bases). Germline CDR1 reads LNHNV; CDR2 reads YYDKDF (reference sequence). The CDR3 loop spans 16 amino acids. The variable domain in full, with the rest retrieved from reference TRBV15 and TRBJ1-4, is DAMVIQNPRYQVTQFGKPVTLSCSQTLNHNVMYWYQQKSSQAPKLLFHYYDKDFNNEADTPDNFQSRRPNTSFCFLDIRSPGLGDTAMYLCATSRDYGTVNEKRFFGSGTQLSVL.

This clonotype was found a few times. The V call is TRBV20-1, the J call TRBJ1-3; possibly TRBD1 for D (5 bases). This CDR3 spans 13 amino acids. The V gene's germline CDR1 is DFQATT and CDR2 SNEGSKA (reference sequence). V shed 6 bases and J shed 3 bases, with 12 bases lying between them. The CDR3 DNA is TGCAGTGCACCCGGGACCCATGGAAACACCATATATTTT. Translating it yields CSAPGTHGNTIYF.

This clonotype was counted between two and nine times. For the CDR3, the DNA is TGTGCCAGCAGTTCACCGGACGTTAGCAATCAGCCCCAGCATTTT. Translation gives CASSSPDVSNQPQHF. The chain carries TRBV12-3 or TRBV12-4 and TRBJ1-5; D is unresolved. The CDR3 loop spans 15 amino acids. Between the trimmed V and J ends, which lost 4 bases and 0 bases, there was a span of 10 bases.

This clonotype was seen a handful of times. The V and J genes are TRBV5-1 and TRBJ2-5; 8 nucleotides match TRBD2. Trimming at V came to 5 bases and at J to 1 base, leaving 4 bases not matched to a gene. CDR1 is SGHRS and CDR2 is YFSETQ in the germline V gene. The CDR3 consists of 14 residues. For the CDR3, the DNA is TGCGCCAGCAGAGTCGGGGGGGTCCAAGAGACCCAGTACTTC. This sequence encodes CASRVGGVQETQYF.

V gene TRBV7-8 combines with J gene TRBJ2-7, with 14 positions matching TRBD2. The germline V gene encodes CDR1 SGHVS and CDR2 FQNEAQ. The CDR3 contains 15 residues. The trim removed 1 base at V and 9 bases at J, leaving 5 bases unmatched. CDR3 in amino acids: CASSLVTSGGAGQYF. In nucleotides, the CDR3 is TGTGCCAGCAGCTTAGTGACTAGCGGGGGGGCCGGGCAGTACTTC. Drawing the rest from reference TRBV7-8 and TRBJ2-7, the complete variable domain is GAGVSQSPRYKVAKRGQDVALRCDPISGHVSLFWYQQALGQGPEFLTYFQNEAQLDKSGLPSDRFFAERPEGSVSTLKIQRTQQEDSAVYLCASSLVTSGGAGQYFGPGTRLTVT.